Following are 27 T cell receptor beta chains from one sample sequenced in a study of T cells in narcolepsy. Assay used: immunoSEQ multiplex PCR; TCRdb lists only in-frame clones, some missing. The profile covers 25,000 to 30,000 clones, with around four fifths appearing a single time and less than 1% taken by the ten largest. The sequenced sample was CD45RA- memory CD4+ T cells from PBMCs. These receptors originate from a human donor with narcolepsy.

The rearrangement uses TRBV6-5 and TRBJ1-6; possible D gene TRBD1, 6 bases. Trimming took off 6 bases at V and 7 bases at J, with 10 bases between the two ends. Germline CDR1 MNHEY, CDR2 SVGAGI. The CDR3 covers 13 residues. The CDR3 loop is CASRGTQNSPLHF. The DNA for the CDR3 is TGTGCCAGCAGGGGGACACAGAATTCACCCCTCCACTTT.

In this sample, this clone turned up a few times. The genes are TRBV12-5 and TRBJ1-1, with D possibly being TRBD1 (5 bases). V shed 2 bases and J shed 4 bases, with 11 bases lying between them. The CDR3 consists of 14 residues. Germline CDR1 is LGHNT and CDR2 is FRNRAP. CDR3 sequence reads: CASGLMWGGTEAFF. The CDR3, as DNA: TGTGCTAGTGGTTTGATGTGGGGGGGCACTGAAGCTTTCTTT.

The chain is built from TRBV7-2 and TRBJ2-7; D unclear. There are 13 residues in the CDR3. V lost 7 bases to trimming and J lost 6 bases, with 16 bases between them. Germline V gene data show CDR1 as SGHTA and CDR2 as FQGNSA. CDR3 DNA: TGTGCCAGCACTCGAATGGGGTTGGGCGAGCAGTACTTC. Translating it yields CASTRMGLGEQYF.

The V call is TRBV11-2, the J call TRBJ2-1, with D perhaps TRBD2 (6 bases). V lost 5 bases to trimming and J lost 10 bases, with 24 bases between them. The CDR3 has 16 amino acids. Per the germline V gene, CDR1 is SGHAT and CDR2 is FQNNGV. CDR3 loop: CASSPTGVLRRLEQFF. CDR3 bases: TGTGCCAGCAGCCCTACGGGGGTTTTACGGAGGTTGGAGCAGTTCTTC.

The chain combines TRBV19 with TRBJ2-1; 8 bases map to TRBD1. The CDR3 length is 13 residues. Germline loops: CDR1 LNHDA, CDR2 SQIVND (reference sequence). With 5 bases clipped from V and 6 bases from J, the junction kept 3 bases outside the gene matches. CDR3: CASSRTGGNEQFF. The CDR3 DNA sequence: TGTGCCAGTAGTCGAACAGGGGGCAATGAGCAGTTCTTC.

This clone appeared a few times. The V gene is TRBV27, the J gene TRBJ2-3; 10 nucleotides agree with TRBD2. Germline V gene data show CDR1 as MNHEY and CDR2 as SMNVEV (reference sequence). This CDR3 is built from 14 residues. The ends lost 8 bases at V and 6 bases at J; junction bases unmatched: 8. This chain's CDR3 is CASRGTSEWDTQYF. The DNA for the CDR3 is TGTGCCAGCCGCGGGACTAGCGAGTGGGATACGCAGTATTTT.

This clone came up once. The chain combines TRBV10-3 with TRBJ1-2; TRBD1 is a possible D gene (5 bases). The CDR3 runs 17 residues. Trimming pared 0 bases from V and 1 base from J, leaving 15 bases between. Per the germline V gene, CDR1 is ENHRY and CDR2 is SYGVKD. CDR3 DNA sequence: TGTGCCATCAGTGAGTCGTACTTGAGGACACTTAACTATGGCTACACCTTC. Translated: CAISESYLRTLNYGYTF.

This chain joins TRBV9 and TRBJ2-7, with 11 nucleotides matching TRBD1. This CDR3 comprises 18 residues. Germline V gene data show CDR1 as SGDLS and CDR2 as YYNGEE. V dropped 3 bases and J dropped 0; count of bases not matched to a gene: 11. The CDR3 reads CASSAGTGGSNPSYEQYF. In DNA form, the CDR3 reads TGTGCCAGCAGCGCGGGGACAGGGGGTTCTAACCCCTCCTACGAGCAGTACTTC.

The chain uses TRBV6-1 and TRBJ1-1; unclear D gene. Germline assignment: CDR1 MNHNS and CDR2 SASEGT. V was pared by 7 bases and J by 6 bases, with 15 bases between. The CDR3 spans 13 residues. The CDR3 region is CASNKEYTAEAFF. In DNA form, the CDR3 reads TGTGCCAGCAACAAAGAGTACACCGCTGAAGCTTTCTTT.

V and J are TRBV6-1 and TRBJ2-3; no definite D call. Trimming shortened V by 2 bases and J by 6 bases, and 18 bases separated the two germline ends. The germline gives CDR1 MNHNS, CDR2 SASEGT. The CDR3 runs to 16 residues. In DNA form, the CDR3 reads TGTGCCAGCAGTGAAAGGAGTGGGCAGGCGAGGGATACGCAGTATTTT. Its translation: CASSERSGQARDTQYF.

The chain uses TRBV6-1 and TRBJ1-2; D perhaps matches TRBD1 (5 bases). Germline V gene lookup returns CDR1 MNHNS and CDR2 SASEGT. This CDR3 is built from 12 residues. Between the trimmed V and J ends, which lost 2 bases and 9 bases, there was a span of 10 bases. CDR3 DNA: TGTGCCAGCAGTGAAATTGGGGGTAGCTACACCTTC. This translates into CASSEIGGSYTF.

The gene calls are TRBV9 and TRBJ2-1, with D uncertain. CDR1 and CDR2 (germline): SGDLS, YYNGEE. Trimming cost V 3 bases and J 8 bases, with 6 bases left between them. This CDR3 contains 11 residues. CDR3 in DNA: TGTGCCAGCAGCGAGACCGATGAGCAGTTCTTC. Protein product: CASSETDEQFF.

In its sample, this clone was seen once. V and J are TRBV27 and TRBJ1-2; tentative D call: TRBD1 (5 bases). This CDR3 spans 17 amino acids. Germline lookup yields CDR1 MNHEY and CDR2 SMNVEV (reference sequence). The V end was cut by 2 bases, the J end by 3 bases, with 19 bases between. The CDR3 sequence is CASSLRGLFGGDYGYTF. The CDR3 DNA reads as TGTGCCAGCAGTTTAAGAGGGCTGTTCGGGGGAGACTATGGCTACACCTTC.

The chain couples TRBV19 to TRBJ2-2; TRBD1 agrees at 8 bases. V lost 5 bases and J lost 5; bases outside the gene matches: 4. The germline gives CDR1 LNHDA, CDR2 SQIVND (reference sequence). The CDR3 loop spans 14 amino acids. The DNA for the CDR3 is TGTGCCAGTAGTCCAGGGGGCCGGACCGGGGAGCTGTTTTTT. Translating gives CASSPGGRTGELFF.

The J gene is TRBJ1-1, the V gene TRBV20-1; D possibly corresponds to TRBD1 (6 bases). Germline V gene sequence: CDR1 DFQATT, CDR2 SNEGSKA (reference sequence). The CDR3 contains 11 residues. The V end lost 3 bases, the J end lost 7 bases, and 9 bases lay between the germline ends. The CDR3 DNA reads as TGCAGTGCTAGGCCGGGACATGAAGCTTTCTTT. This sequence encodes CSARPGHEAFF.

The genes are TRBV19 and TRBJ1-2; TRBD1 aligns across 9 bases. Germline loops: CDR1 LNHDA, CDR2 SQIVND (reference sequence). V was clipped by 1 base and J by 4 bases; unmatched bases: 7. This CDR3 is built from 16 residues. The CDR3: CASSIGGTGYIYGYTF. In nucleotides, the CDR3 is TGTGCCAGTAGTATAGGAGGGACAGGGTACATCTATGGCTACACCTTC.

This clone has only a few counts. V gene TRBV5-4 combines with J gene TRBJ2-3; 10 bases map to TRBD2. V lost 4 bases, J lost 2 bases, and 4 bases stayed unmatched. CDR3 length equals 15 residues. The germline CDR1 and CDR2 sequences are SGHNT and YYREEE (reference sequence). CDR3 in amino acids: CASSKRGGYTDTQYF. The CDR3, as DNA: TGTGCCAGCAGCAAGCGGGGGGGATACACAGATACGCAGTATTTT.

J is TRBJ1-3 and V is TRBV19; D is unresolved. The CDR3 consists of 14 residues. CDR1 is LNHDA, CDR2 SQIVND, per germline (reference sequence). The V end was cut by 8 bases, the J end by 14 bases, with 25 bases between. CDR3 nucleotides: TGTGCCAGTCACCATGGGAGCCCCGGCAGTAGCTTATATTTT. This sequence encodes CASHHGSPGSSLYF. Together with reference TRBV19 and TRBJ1-3, the CDR3 gives the full variable domain: DGGITQSPKYLFRKEGQNVTLSCEQNLNHDAMYWYRQDPGQGLRLIYYSQIVNDFQKGDIAEGYSVSREKKESFPLTVTSAQKNPTAFYLCASHHGSPGSSLYFGEGSWLTVV.

The gene calls are TRBV9 and TRBJ1-6; D remains ambiguous. The V gene's germline CDR1 is SGDLS and CDR2 YYNGEE. V dropped 0 bases and J dropped 3 bases, with 7 bases sitting between them. CDR3 length: 15 amino acids. CDR3 in amino acids: CASSVESDYNSPLHF. The CDR3, as DNA: TGTGCCAGCAGCGTAGAAAGTGACTATAATTCACCCCTCCACTTT. Full variable domain (outside the CDR3, taken from reference TRBV9 and TRBJ1-6): DSGVTQTPKHLITATGQRVTLRCSPRSGDLSVYWYQQSLDQGLQFLIQYYNGEERAKGNILERFSAQQFPDLHSELNLSSLELGDSALYFCASSVESDYNSPLHFGNGTRLTVT.

The V and J genes are TRBV7-3 and TRBJ2-1; possibly TRBD1 or TRBD2 for D (6 bases each). This CDR3 is built from 15 residues. CDR1 and CDR2 from the germline V gene are SGHTA and FQGTGA. V lost 2 bases to trimming and J lost 9 bases, with 17 bases between them. The CDR3 nucleotides are TGTGCCAGCAGCTTAGAGCCAGGGGAGGTTAGTGAGCAGTTCTTC. Its translation: CASSLEPGEVSEQFF.

This clone was observed a single time. This rearrangement joins TRBV18 to TRBJ1-2, with TRBD1 matching 10 bases. J gave up 2 bases and V 3 bases, and 0 bases lay outside the gene matches. This CDR3 has 14 residues. Germline-derived CDR1 and CDR2 are KGHSH and LQKENI. Here the CDR3 DNA reads TGTGCCAGCTCACCGGGACAGGGGAACTATGGCTACACCTTC. As protein: CASSPGQGNYGYTF.

As concerns this clone: The sample carries other DNA sequences with the same CDR3. This chain links TRBV12-5 with TRBJ1-1; D possibly corresponds to TRBD1 (5 bases). The ends were cut back, 6 bases at V and 1 base at J, with 9 bases in the middle. Germline V gene data show CDR1 as LGHNT and CDR2 as FRNRAP. The CDR3 runs 13 residues. The CDR3 DNA reads as TGTGCTAGTGGCCTCGGGGCGAACACTGAAGCTTTCTTT. Encoded protein: CASGLGANTEAFF. Drawing the rest from reference TRBV12-5 and TRBJ1-1, the complete variable domain is DARVTQTPRHKVTEMGQEVTMRCQPILGHNTVFWYRQTMMQGLELLAYFRNRAPLDDSGMPKDRFSAEMPDATLATLKIQPSEPRDSAVYFCASGLGANTEAFFGQGTRLTVV.

V gene TRBV7-2 combines with J gene TRBJ1-2; TRBD1 is a possible D gene (6 bases). Germline V gene lookup returns CDR1 SGHTA and CDR2 FQGNSA. This CDR3 has 15 amino acids. V lost 1 base to trimming and J lost 5 bases, with 14 bases between them. CDR3 sequence: CASSLGQGWGYGYTF. DNA of the CDR3: TGTGCCAGCAGCTTAGGTCAGGGGTGGGGGTATGGCTACACCTTC. The whole variable domain, filled in from reference TRBV7-2 and TRBJ1-2, reads GAGVSQSPSNKVTEKGKDVELRCDPISGHTALYWYRQSLGQGLEFLIYFQGNSAPDKSGLPSDRFSAERTGGSVSTLTIQRTQQEDSAVYLCASSLGQGWGYGYTFGSGTRLTVV.

Concerning this clone: The same CDR3 arises from other DNA sequences in this sample as well. The chain uses TRBV19 and TRBJ1-1; D uncertain. V lost 4 bases and J lost 5, with 5 bases in between. The CDR3 has 11 residues. Germline lookup yields CDR1 LNHDA and CDR2 SQIVND (reference sequence). Here the CDR3 reads CASSRGTEAFF. The DNA of the CDR3 is TGTGCCAGTAGTAGGGGAACTGAAGCTTTCTTT.

This chain connects TRBV6-6 to TRBJ2-5; 8 bases agree with TRBD2. CDR3 length: 14 residues. Trimming took 2 bases from V and 4 from J; bases not matched to a gene: 3. Germline V gene data show CDR1 as MNHNY and CDR2 as SVGAGI (reference sequence). Here the CDR3 DNA reads TGTGCCAGCAGTTACCGACGGGGGGGAGAGACCCAGTACTTC. Amino acid sequence: CASSYRRGGETQYF.

The rearrangement links TRBV7-9 to TRBJ2-2, with D unresolved. Germline CDR1 is SEHNR and CDR2 is FQNEAQ (reference sequence). The germline V and J ends were trimmed by 1 base and 5 bases, with 8 bases remaining between them. The CDR3 consists of 14 residues. CDR3 sequence reads: CASSLGPATGELFF. The CDR3 region has the DNA TGTGCCAGCAGCTTAGGACCGGCGACCGGGGAGCTGTTTTTT.

The chain recombines TRBV11-2 with TRBJ2-3; TRBD2 aligns across 8 bases. Trimming took 1 base from V and 6 from J; bases not matched to a gene: 3. CDR3 length equals 14 residues. Germline V gene sequence: CDR1 SGHAT, CDR2 FQNNGV. In DNA form, the CDR3 reads TGTGCCAGCAGCTTAGGTAGCGGGGCGGATACGCAGTATTTT. It specifies CASSLGSGADTQYF. The variable domain in full, completed from reference TRBV11-2 and TRBJ2-3, reads EAGVAQSPRYKIIEKRQSVAFWCNPISGHATLYWYQQILGQGPKLLIQFQNNGVVDDSQLPKDRFSAERLKGVDSTLKIQPAKLEDSAVYLCASSLGSGADTQYFGPGTRLTVL.